This entry concerns a single TCR beta chain. Researchers sorted participants into cohorts using their self-reported clinical history. This specimen comes from a study of blood T cell repertoires in COVID-19. The wider study: The United States, Italy and Spain supplied acute and convalescent COVID-19 samples. PBMCs, B-cell-depleted T cells, or T cells were the source of the cDNA or gDNA that made up the material.

TCRdb keeps only in-frame clones here, not all; method: immunoSEQ multiplex PCR. This sample has 430,000 or so clones, with roughly 84% found just once. Sequenced material: PBMCs or T cells enriched from blood (not recorded which). This TCR came from a woman aged 18-29 years who had been exposed to COVID-19.

CDR3 in amino acids: CASSYLGQGMNTEAFF. For the CDR3, the DNA is TGTGCCAGCAGTTACTTGGGACAGGGCATGAACACTGAAGCTTTCTTT. The chain uses TRBV6-5 and TRBJ1-1; TRBD1 matches 9 bases. CDR1 and CDR2 from the germline V gene are MNHEY and SVGAGI. The ends lost 1 base at V and 0 bases at J; junction bases unmatched: 3. The CDR3 has 16 residues.